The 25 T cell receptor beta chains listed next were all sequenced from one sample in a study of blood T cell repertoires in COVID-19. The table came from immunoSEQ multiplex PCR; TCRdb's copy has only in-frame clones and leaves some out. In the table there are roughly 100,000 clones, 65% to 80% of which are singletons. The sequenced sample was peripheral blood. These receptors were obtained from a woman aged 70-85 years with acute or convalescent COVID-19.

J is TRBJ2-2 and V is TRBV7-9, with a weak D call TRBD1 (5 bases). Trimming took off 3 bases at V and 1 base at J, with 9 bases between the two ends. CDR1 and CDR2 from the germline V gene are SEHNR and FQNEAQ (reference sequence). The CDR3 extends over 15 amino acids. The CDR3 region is CASSFRTGNTGELFF. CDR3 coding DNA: TGTGCCAGCAGCTTTCGTACAGGGAACACCGGGGAGCTGTTTTTT.

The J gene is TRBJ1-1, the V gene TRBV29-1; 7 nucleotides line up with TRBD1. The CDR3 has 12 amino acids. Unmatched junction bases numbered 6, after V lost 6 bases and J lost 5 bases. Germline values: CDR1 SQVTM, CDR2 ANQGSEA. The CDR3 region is CSVSTGWTEAFF. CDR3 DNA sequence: TGCAGCGTCTCGACAGGGTGGACTGAAGCTTTCTTT.

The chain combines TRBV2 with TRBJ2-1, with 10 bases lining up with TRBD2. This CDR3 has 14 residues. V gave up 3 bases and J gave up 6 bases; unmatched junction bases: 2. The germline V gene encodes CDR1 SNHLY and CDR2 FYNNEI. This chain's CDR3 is CASSDLAGANEQFF. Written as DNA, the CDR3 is TGTGCCAGCAGTGATCTAGCGGGGGCCAATGAGCAGTTCTTC.

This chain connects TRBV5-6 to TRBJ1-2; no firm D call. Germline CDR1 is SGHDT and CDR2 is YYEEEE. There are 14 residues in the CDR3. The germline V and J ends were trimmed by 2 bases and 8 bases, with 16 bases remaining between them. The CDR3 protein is CASSLPGTPIGYTF. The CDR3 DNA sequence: TGTGCCAGCAGCTTACCGGGAACCCCTATAGGCTACACCTTC.

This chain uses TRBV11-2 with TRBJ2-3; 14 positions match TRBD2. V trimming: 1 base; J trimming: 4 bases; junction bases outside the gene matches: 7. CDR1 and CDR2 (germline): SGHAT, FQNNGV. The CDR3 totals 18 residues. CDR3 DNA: TGTGCCAGCAGCTTAGTCCCGACTAGCGGGGGGGCCCCAGATACGCAGTATTTT. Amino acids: CASSLVPTSGGAPDTQYF.

CDR3 in amino acids: CASSQDVGRVAQPQHF. DNA of the CDR3: TGCGCCAGCAGCCAAGACGTGGGGAGGGTCGCTCAGCCCCAGCATTTT. This chain links TRBV4-1 with TRBJ1-5; D unresolved. The germline V gene encodes CDR1 MGHRA and CDR2 YSYEKL. V lost 0 bases, J lost 6 bases, and 15 bases lay in between. The CDR3 is made up of 16 amino acids.

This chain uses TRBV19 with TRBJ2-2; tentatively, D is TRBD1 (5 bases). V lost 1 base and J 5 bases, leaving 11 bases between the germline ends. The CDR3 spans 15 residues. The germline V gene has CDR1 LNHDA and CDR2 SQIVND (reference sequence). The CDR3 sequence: CASSIGLGRTGELFF. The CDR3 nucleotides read TGTGCCAGTAGTATAGGTTTGGGGCGAACCGGGGAGCTGTTTTTT.

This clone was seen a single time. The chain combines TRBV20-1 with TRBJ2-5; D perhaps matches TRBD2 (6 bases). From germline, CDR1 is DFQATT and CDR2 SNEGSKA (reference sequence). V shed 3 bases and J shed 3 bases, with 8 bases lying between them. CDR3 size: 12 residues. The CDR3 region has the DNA TGCAGTGCTAGTTGGAGGGAAGAGACCCAGTACTTC. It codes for CSASWREETQYF.

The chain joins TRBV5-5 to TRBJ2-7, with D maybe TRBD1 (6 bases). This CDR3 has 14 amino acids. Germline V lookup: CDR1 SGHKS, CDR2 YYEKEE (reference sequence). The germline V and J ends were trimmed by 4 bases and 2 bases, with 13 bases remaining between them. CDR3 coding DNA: TGTGCCAGCAGCGGTAACAGGGAAGCCTACGAGCAGTACTTC. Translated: CASSGNREAYEQYF.

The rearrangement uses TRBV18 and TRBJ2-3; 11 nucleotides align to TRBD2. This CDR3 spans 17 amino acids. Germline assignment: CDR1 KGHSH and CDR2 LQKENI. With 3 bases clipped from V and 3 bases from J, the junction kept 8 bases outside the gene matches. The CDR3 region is CASSPDLAGGGTDTQYF. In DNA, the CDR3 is TGTGCCAGCTCACCCGATCTAGCGGGGGGTGGTACAGATACGCAGTATTTT.

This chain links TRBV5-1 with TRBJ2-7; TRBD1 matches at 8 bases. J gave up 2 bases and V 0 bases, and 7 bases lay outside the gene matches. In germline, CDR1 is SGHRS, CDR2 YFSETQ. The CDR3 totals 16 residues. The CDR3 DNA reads TGCGCCAGCAGCTTGGGGGTCGGGACAGGTACCTACGAGCAGTACTTC. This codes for CASSLGVGTGTYEQYF.

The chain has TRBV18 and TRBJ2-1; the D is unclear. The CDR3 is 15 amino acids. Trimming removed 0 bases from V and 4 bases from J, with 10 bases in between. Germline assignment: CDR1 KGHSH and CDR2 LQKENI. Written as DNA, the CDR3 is TGTGCCAGCTCACCACCCTCAGTGGCATACAATGAGCAGTTCTTC. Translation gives CASSPPSVAYNEQFF.

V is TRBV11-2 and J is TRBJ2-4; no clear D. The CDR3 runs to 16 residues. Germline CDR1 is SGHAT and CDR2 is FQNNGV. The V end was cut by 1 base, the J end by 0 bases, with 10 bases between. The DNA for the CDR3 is TGTGCCAGCAGCTTAGGGCAGCGACTAGCCAAAAACATTCAGTACTTC. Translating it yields CASSLGQRLAKNIQYF.

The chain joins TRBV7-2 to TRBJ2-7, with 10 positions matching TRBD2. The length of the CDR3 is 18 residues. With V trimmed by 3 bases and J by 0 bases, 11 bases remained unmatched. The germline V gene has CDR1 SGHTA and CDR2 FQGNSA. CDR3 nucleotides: TGTGCCAGCAGCTTCTCGGGGGGACTAGCGTTGAGCTCCTACGAGCAGTACTTC. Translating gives CASSFSGGLALSSYEQYF.

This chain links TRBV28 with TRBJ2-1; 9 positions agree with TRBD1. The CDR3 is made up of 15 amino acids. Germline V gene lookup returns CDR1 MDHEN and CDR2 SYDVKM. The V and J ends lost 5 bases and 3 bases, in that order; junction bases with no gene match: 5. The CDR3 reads CASSPPGQGYNEQFF. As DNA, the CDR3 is TGTGCCAGCAGTCCCCCGGGACAGGGCTACAATGAGCAGTTCTTC.

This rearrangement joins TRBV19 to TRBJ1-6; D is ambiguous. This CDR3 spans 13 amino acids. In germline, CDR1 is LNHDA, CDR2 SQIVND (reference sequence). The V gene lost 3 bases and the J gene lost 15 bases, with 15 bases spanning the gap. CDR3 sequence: CASSIKAGADLHF. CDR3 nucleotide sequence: TGTGCCAGTAGTATTAAGGCCGGAGCGGACCTCCACTTT.

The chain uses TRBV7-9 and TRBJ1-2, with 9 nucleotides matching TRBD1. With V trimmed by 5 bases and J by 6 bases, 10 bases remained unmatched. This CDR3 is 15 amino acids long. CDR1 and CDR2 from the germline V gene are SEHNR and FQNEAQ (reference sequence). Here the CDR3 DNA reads TGTGCCAGCAGCGGGGGACAGGGACGACCCAATGGCTACACCTTC. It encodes CASSGGQGRPNGYTF.

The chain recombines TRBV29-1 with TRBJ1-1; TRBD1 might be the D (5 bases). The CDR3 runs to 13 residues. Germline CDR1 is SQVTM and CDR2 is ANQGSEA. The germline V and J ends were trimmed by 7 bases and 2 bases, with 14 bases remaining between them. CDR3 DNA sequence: TGCAGCGGGGGCGCGGGGTCTAACACTGAAGCTTTCTTT. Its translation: CSGGAGSNTEAFF.

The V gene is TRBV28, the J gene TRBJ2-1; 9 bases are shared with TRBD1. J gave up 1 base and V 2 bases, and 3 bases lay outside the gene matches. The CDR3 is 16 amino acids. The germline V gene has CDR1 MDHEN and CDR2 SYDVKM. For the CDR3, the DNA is TGTGCCAGCAGTTTAGGGGACAGGGTTTCCTACAATGAGCAGTTCTTC. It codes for CASSLGDRVSYNEQFF. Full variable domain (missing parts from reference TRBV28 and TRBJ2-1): DVKVTQSSRYLVKRTGEKVFLECVQDMDHENMFWYRQDPGLGLRLIYFSYDVKMKEKGDIPEGYSVSREKKERFSLILESASTNQTSMYLCASSLGDRVSYNEQFFGPGTRLTVL.

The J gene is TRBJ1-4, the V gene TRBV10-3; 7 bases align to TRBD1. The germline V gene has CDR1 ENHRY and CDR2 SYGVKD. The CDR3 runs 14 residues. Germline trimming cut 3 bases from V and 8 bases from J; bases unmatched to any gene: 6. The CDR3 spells CAISDSRDSEKLFF. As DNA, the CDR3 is TGTGCCATCAGTGACTCCCGGGACAGCGAAAAACTGTTTTTT.

The CDR3 sequence: CASSQDSQNQPQHF. In DNA form, the CDR3 reads TGTGCCAGCAGTCAGGACAGCCAAAATCAGCCCCAGCATTTT. The J gene is TRBJ1-5, the V gene TRBV3-1 (or the pseudogene TRBV3-2), with D possibly being TRBD1 (6 bases). CDR3 length: 14 amino acids. The germline V gene encodes CDR1 LGHDT and CDR2 YNNKEL (reference sequence). V dropped 6 bases and J dropped 4 bases, with 13 bases sitting between them.

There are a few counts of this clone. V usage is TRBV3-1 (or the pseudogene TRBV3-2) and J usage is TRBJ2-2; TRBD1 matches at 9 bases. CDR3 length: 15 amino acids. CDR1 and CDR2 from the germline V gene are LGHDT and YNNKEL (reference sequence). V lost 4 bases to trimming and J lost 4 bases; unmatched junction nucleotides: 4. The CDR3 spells CASSPWTGVTGELFF. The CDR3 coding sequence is TGTGCCAGCAGCCCGTGGACAGGGGTCACCGGGGAGCTGTTTTTT.

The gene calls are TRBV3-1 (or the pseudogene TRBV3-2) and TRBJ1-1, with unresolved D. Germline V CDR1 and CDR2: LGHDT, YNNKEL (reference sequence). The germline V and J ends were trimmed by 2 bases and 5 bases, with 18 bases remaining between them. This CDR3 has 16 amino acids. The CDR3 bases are TGTGCCAGCAGCCAATCGGGATTAAGAATGGGGACTGAAGCTTTCTTT. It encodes CASSQSGLRMGTEAFF.

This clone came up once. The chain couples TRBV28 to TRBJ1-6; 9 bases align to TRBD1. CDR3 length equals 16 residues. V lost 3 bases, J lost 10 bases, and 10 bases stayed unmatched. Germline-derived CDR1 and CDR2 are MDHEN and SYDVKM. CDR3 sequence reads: CASSFSTGGYESPLHF. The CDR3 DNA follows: TGTGCCAGCAGTTTTTCTACAGGGGGCTACGAATCACCCCTCCACTTT.

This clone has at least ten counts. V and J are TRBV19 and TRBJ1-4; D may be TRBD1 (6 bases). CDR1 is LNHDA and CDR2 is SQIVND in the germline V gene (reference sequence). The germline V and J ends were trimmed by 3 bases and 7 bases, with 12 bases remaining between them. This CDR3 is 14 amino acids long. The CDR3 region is CASSIRQGSEKLFF. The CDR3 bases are TGTGCCAGTAGTATCCGGCAGGGGAGTGAAAAACTGTTTTTT.